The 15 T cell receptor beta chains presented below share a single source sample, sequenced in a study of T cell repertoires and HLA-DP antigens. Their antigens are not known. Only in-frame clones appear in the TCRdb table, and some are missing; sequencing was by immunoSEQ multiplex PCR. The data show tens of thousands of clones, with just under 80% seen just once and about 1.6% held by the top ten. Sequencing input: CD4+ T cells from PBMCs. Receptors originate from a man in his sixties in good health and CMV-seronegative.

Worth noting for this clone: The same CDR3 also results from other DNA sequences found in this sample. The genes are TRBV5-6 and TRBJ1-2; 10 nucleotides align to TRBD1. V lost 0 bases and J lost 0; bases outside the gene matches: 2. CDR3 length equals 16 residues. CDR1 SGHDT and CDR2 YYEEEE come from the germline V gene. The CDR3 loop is CASSLGTGGTNYGYTF. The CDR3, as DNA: TGTGCCAGCAGCTTGGGGACAGGGGGAACTAACTATGGCTACACCTTC.

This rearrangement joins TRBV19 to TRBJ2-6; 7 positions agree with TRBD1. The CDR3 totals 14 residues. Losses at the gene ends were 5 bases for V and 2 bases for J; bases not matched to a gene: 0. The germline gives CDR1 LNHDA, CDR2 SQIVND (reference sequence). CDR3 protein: CASSDRAGANVLTF. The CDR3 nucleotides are TGTGCCAGTAGTGACAGGGCTGGGGCCAACGTCCTGACTTTC.

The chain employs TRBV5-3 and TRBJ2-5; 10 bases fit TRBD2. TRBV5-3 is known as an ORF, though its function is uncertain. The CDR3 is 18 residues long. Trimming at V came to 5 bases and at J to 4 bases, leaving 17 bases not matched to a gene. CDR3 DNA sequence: TGTGCCAGAAGGGTTACTAGCGGGATCACCCTCACGACAGAGACCCAGTACTTC. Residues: CARRVTSGITLTTETQYF.

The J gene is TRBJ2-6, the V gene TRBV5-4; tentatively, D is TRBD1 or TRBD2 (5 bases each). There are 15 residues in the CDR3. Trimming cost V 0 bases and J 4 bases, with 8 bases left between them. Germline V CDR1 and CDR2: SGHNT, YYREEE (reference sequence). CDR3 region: CASSLAGTGANVLTF. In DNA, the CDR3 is TGTGCCAGCAGCTTGGCCGGGACGGGGGCCAACGTCCTGACTTTC. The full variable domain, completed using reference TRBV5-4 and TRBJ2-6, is ETGVTQSPTHLIKTRGQQVTLRCSSQSGHNTVSWYQQALGQGPQFIFQYYREEENGRGNFPPRFSGLQFPNYSSELNVNALELDDSALYLCASSLAGTGANVLTFGAGSRLTVL.

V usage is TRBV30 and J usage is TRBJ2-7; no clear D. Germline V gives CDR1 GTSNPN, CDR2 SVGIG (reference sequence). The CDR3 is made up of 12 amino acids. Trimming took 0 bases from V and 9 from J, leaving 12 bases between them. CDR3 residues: CAWSVSTEAQYF. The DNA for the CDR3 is TGTGCCTGGAGTGTATCGACCGAAGCGCAGTACTTC.

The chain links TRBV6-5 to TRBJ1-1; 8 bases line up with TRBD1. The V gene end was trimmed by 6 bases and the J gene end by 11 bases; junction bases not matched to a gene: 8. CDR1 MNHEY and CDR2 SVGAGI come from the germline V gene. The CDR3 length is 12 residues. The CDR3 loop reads CASSNGGTGAFF. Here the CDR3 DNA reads TGTGCCAGCAGCAACGGAGGGACAGGCGCTTTCTTT.

CDR3 sequence: CASSRSGQNYGYTF. The CDR3 DNA reads TGCGCCAGCTCCCGTTCGGGACAAAACTATGGCTACACCTTC. The V gene is TRBV4-1, the J gene TRBJ1-2; tentatively, D is TRBD1 (6 bases). This CDR3 spans 14 amino acids. Looked up from germline, CDR1 is MGHRA and CDR2 is YSYEKL. V lost 8 bases and J lost 2, with 15 bases in between.

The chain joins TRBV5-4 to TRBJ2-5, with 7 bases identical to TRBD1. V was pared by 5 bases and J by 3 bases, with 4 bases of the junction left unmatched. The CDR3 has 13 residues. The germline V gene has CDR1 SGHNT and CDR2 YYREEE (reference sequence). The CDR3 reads CASSDRAEETQYF. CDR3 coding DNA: TGTGCCAGCAGTGACAGGGCGGAAGAGACCCAGTACTTC.

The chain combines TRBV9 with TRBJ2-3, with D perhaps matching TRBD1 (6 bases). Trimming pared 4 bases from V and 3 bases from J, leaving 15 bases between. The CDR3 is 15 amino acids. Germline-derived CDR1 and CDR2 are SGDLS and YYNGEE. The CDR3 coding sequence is TGTGCCAGCAGCCAAAACAGGGTTTCTACAGATACGCAGTATTTT. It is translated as CASSQNRVSTDTQYF. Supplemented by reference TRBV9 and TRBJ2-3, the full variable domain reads DSGVTQTPKHLITATGQRVTLRCSPRSGDLSVYWYQQSLDQGLQFLIQYYNGEERAKGNILERFSAQQFPDLHSELNLSSLELGDSALYFCASSQNRVSTDTQYFGPGTRLTVL.

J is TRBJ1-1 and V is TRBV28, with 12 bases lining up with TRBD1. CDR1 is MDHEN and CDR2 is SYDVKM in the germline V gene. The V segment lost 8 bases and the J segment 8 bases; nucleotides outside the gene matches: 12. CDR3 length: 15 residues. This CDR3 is CASCGPGTGGPEAFF. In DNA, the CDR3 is TGTGCCAGCTGCGGCCCTGGGACAGGGGGCCCCGAAGCTTTCTTT.

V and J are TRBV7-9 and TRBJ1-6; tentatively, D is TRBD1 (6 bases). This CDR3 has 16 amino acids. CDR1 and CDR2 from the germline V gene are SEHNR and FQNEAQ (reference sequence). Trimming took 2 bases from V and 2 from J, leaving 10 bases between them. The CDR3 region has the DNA TGTGCCAGCAGCTTAAGGGGGGGAACCTATAATTCACCCCTCCACTTT. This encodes CASSLRGGTYNSPLHF.

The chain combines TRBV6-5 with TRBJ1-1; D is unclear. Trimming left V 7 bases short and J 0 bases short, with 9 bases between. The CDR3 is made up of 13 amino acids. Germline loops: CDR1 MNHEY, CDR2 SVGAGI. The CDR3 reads CASKMRMNTEAFF. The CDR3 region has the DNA TGTGCCAGCAAAATGAGGATGAACACTGAAGCTTTCTTT.

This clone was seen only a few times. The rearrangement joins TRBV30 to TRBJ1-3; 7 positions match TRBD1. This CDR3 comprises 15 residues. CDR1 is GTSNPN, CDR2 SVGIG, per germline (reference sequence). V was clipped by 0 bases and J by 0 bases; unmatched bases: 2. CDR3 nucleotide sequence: TGTGCCTGGAGTGTAAGACAGGGCTCTGGAAACACCATATATTTT. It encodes CAWSVRQGSGNTIYF.

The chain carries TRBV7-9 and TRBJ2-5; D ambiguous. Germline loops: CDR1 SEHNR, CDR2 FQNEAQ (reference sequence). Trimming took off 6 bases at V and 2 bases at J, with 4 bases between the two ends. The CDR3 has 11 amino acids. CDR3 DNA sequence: TGTGCCAGCAGTCAACAAGAGACCCAGTACTTC. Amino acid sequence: CASSQQETQYF. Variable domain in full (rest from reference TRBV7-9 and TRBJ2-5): DTGVSQNPRHKITKRGQNVTFRCDPISEHNRLYWYRQTLGQGPEFLTYFQNEAQLEKSRLLSDRFSAERPKGSFSTLEIQRTEQGDSAMYLCASSQQETQYFGPGTRLLVL.

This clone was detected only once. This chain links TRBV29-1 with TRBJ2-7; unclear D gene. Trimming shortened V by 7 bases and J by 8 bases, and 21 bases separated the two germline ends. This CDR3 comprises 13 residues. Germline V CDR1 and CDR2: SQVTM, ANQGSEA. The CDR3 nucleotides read TGCAGCGGCCACCAGGTAGTTCTTAATCAGCAGTACTTC. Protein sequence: CSGHQVVLNQQYF.